The TCR beta chain under discussion was sequenced for a study of metastatic and nonmetastatic thyroid tumors. Turning to the study itself: From malignant and benign thyroid patients, repertoires in blood and in tumor or nodule tissue were compared. The study, taken as a whole, reports: Malignant thyroid tumors reportedly had TCR beta diversity that was significantly higher than in benign nodules, in blood and tumor.

This CDR3 is 14 amino acids long. The ends were cut back, 3 bases at V and 7 bases at J, with 15 bases in the middle. MiXCR was used by TCRdb to re-call the PCR reads. The sample lists around 23,000 clones, 20% to 25% occurring once. This clone was recorded at least ten times. Its matching antigen is unknown. Patients were all untreated before their thyroid surgery. The material sequenced was blood. The rearrangement links TRBV12-3 or TRBV12-4 to TRBJ1-2, with D hard to call. This TCR came from a male donor with papillary thyroid cancer or a benign thyroid nodule (not recorded which). Some clones in this sample may be carry-over from other donors' samples. The CDR3 DNA follows: TGTGCCAGCAGTTTTGGCGCAGGTTGGGGTGGCTACACCTTC. This encodes CASSFGAGWGGYTF.